One and the same sample provided the 22 T cell receptor beta chains below, sequenced in a study of a mutant IDH1 vaccine in newly diagnosed glioma. For these receptors, no antigen is known. Time point: week 23, last vaccination. Each vaccine dose was 300 ug of mutant IDH1 20-mer peptide, with topical imiquimod. Here immunoSEQ multiplex PCR was the method, and the copy in TCRdb shows in-frame clones only, minus some. Here the sample spans tens of thousands of clones, roughly 77% being singletons. This specimen consisted of PBMCs, obtained from a glioma patient whose treatment included an IDH1 peptide vaccine. These receptors were taken from a middle-aged woman with glioma. Some clones in this sample may be carry-over from other donors' samples.

This rearrangement joins TRBV9 to TRBJ2-1; 8 bases align to TRBD1. Trimming removed 2 bases from V and 6 bases from J; junction bases left unmatched: 1. The CDR3 is 13 residues long. CDR1 and CDR2 (germline): SGDLS, YYNGEE. The DNA for the CDR3 is TGTGCCAGCAGCGTTACAGGGGGCAATGAGCAGTTCTTC. Residues: CASSVTGGNEQFF.

The chain uses TRBV29-1 and TRBJ2-7, with 8 nucleotides matching TRBD1. This CDR3 is built from 14 residues. Germline-derived CDR1 and CDR2 are SQVTM and ANQGSEA. The V segment lost 4 bases and the J segment 5 bases; nucleotides outside the gene matches: 10. The CDR3 nucleotides read TGCAGCGTTGGTCAGCAGACAGGGGAAGACGAGCAGTACTTC. It specifies CSVGQQTGEDEQYF.

This clone was detected only once. The genes are TRBV6-9 and TRBJ2-1; no definite D call. This CDR3 comprises 15 residues. Trimming took 8 bases from V and 2 from J, leaving 16 bases between them. Germline assignment: CDR1 MNHGY and CDR2 SVAAGI. The CDR3 loop is CASPFSRSAYNEQFF. CDR3 nucleotide sequence: TGTGCCAGCCCCTTCAGCAGGTCCGCCTACAATGAGCAGTTCTTC.

V is TRBV6-1 and J is TRBJ1-5; tentative D call: TRBD1 (5 bases). The V gene's germline CDR1 is MNHNS and CDR2 SASEGT. This CDR3 is built from 15 residues. Trimming removed 2 bases from V and 3 bases from J, with 11 bases in between. The CDR3 here is CASSEWTGDNQPQHF. For the CDR3, the DNA is TGTGCCAGCAGTGAATGGACGGGGGACAATCAGCCCCAGCATTTT.

CDR3 protein: CASTRKTGVNEKLFF. In DNA, the CDR3 is TGTGCCAGCACCCGAAAGACAGGGGTAAATGAAAAACTGTTTTTT. The V call is TRBV7-8, the J call TRBJ1-4, with 8 bases aligning to TRBD1. The trim removed 7 bases at V and 5 bases at J, leaving 9 bases unmatched. This CDR3 contains 15 residues. CDR1 SGHVS and CDR2 FQNEAQ come from the germline V gene. The full variable domain, with the rest looked up from reference TRBV7-8 and TRBJ1-4, is GAGVSQSPRYKVAKRGQDVALRCDPISGHVSLFWYQQALGQGPEFLTYFQNEAQLDKSGLPSDRFFAERPEGSVSTLKIQRTQQEDSAVYLCASTRKTGVNEKLFFGSGTQLSVL.

The chain joins TRBV9 to TRBJ2-1; D remains ambiguous. Looked up from germline, CDR1 is SGDLS and CDR2 is YYNGEE. Trimming took off 0 bases at V and 5 bases at J, with 6 bases between the two ends. This CDR3 has 13 residues. In nucleotides, the CDR3 is TGTGCCAGCAGCGTAGCTAGGGACAATGAGCAGTTCTTC. It is translated as CASSVARDNEQFF.

The chain carries TRBV6-1 and TRBJ2-3, with no clear D. V was pared by 4 bases and J by 5 bases, with 10 bases between. There are 13 residues in the CDR3. From germline, CDR1 is MNHNS and CDR2 SASEGT. CDR3 loop: CASSGRGGDTQYF. The CDR3 DNA follows: TGTGCCAGCAGTGGTCGAGGTGGAGATACGCAGTATTTT.

This chain connects TRBV6-1 to TRBJ1-6; TRBD1 agrees at 7 bases. Germline CDR1 is MNHNS and CDR2 is SASEGT. J gave up 7 bases and V 6 bases, and 9 bases lay outside the gene matches. The CDR3 loop spans 15 amino acids. The CDR3 region has the DNA TGTGCCAGCAGGTTACCGGGACAGTTGAATTCACCCCTCCACTTT. It specifies CASRLPGQLNSPLHF.

This clone was observed a handful of times. This rearrangement joins TRBV11-2 to TRBJ1-1; D uncertain. V lost 2 bases and J lost 2, with 6 bases in between. Germline V gene sequence: CDR1 SGHAT, CDR2 FQNNGV. There are 13 residues in the CDR3. As DNA, the CDR3 is TGTGCCAGCAGCTTACAATTTAACACTGAAGCTTTCTTT. Residues: CASSLQFNTEAFF.

This chain joins TRBV19 and TRBJ2-3; D gene ambiguous. Germline lookup yields CDR1 LNHDA and CDR2 SQIVND (reference sequence). The V end was cut by 5 bases, the J end by 2 bases, with 11 bases between. CDR3 length: 14 amino acids. The CDR3 spells CASSDRPITDTQYF. The CDR3 nucleotides read TGTGCCAGTAGTGACCGCCCAATCACAGATACGCAGTATTTT.

The V call is TRBV5-1, the J call TRBJ2-5; D may correspond to TRBD1 or TRBD2 (5 bases each). Trimming cost V 5 bases and J 5 bases, with 13 bases left between them. Germline V lookup: CDR1 SGHRS, CDR2 YFSETQ. The CDR3 runs 13 residues. The CDR3 sequence is CASRGAGLETQYF. The CDR3 DNA reads TGCGCCAGCAGGGGAGCAGGGTTGGAGACCCAGTACTTC.

J is TRBJ2-1 and V is TRBV7-2; D gene uncertain. V gave up 5 bases and J gave up 8 bases, with 7 bases separating them. This CDR3 is built from 11 residues. Germline CDR1 SGHTA, CDR2 FQGNSA. The CDR3 sequence is CASSDRYEQFF. The CDR3 DNA reads TGTGCCAGCAGCGACCGTTATGAGCAGTTCTTC.

In DNA form, the CDR3 reads TGTGCCAGCAGCCGGACAGGGACGGGCACCGGGGAGCTGTTTTTT. This translates into CASSRTGTGTGELFF. The chain carries TRBV7-9 and TRBJ2-2; 8 bases are a match to TRBD1. The CDR3 contains 15 residues. The J segment lost 4 bases and the V segment lost 5 bases, leaving 6 bases of the junction unmatched. CDR1 and CDR2 (germline): SEHNR, FQNEAQ (reference sequence). Filled out from reference TRBV7-9 and TRBJ2-2, the complete variable domain reads DTGVSQNPRHKITKRGQNVTFRCDPISEHNRLYWYRQTLGQGPEFLTYFQNEAQLEKSRLLSDRFSAERPKGSFSTLEIQRTEQGDSAMYLCASSRTGTGTGELFFGEGSRLTVL.

The chain recombines TRBV6-1 with TRBJ1-1, with TRBD1 identical over 10 bases. This CDR3 contains 16 residues. Germline V lookup: CDR1 MNHNS, CDR2 SASEGT. V shed 4 bases and J 5 bases; nucleotides not matched to a gene: 10. The CDR3 region is CASSATGTGEGTEAFF. The CDR3 DNA reads as TGTGCCAGCAGTGCGACCGGGACAGGGGAGGGGACTGAAGCTTTCTTT.

The chain joins TRBV6-1 to TRBJ1-4; 7 nucleotides align to TRBD1. J gave up 6 bases and V 7 bases, and 8 bases lay outside the gene matches. The CDR3 covers 14 residues. Germline CDR1 reads MNHNS; CDR2 reads SASEGT. As DNA, the CDR3 is TGTGCCAGCACTTCTACAGGGGTCTATGAAAAACTGTTTTTT. Protein sequence: CASTSTGVYEKLFF.

This rearrangement joins TRBV5-6 to TRBJ1-4; D gene uncertain. V shed 7 bases and J shed 1 base, with 8 bases lying between them. The CDR3 consists of 13 residues. CDR1 and CDR2 (germline): SGHDT, YYEEEE. CDR3 sequence: CASANLTNEKLFF. The CDR3 DNA sequence: TGTGCCAGCGCAAACTTAACTAATGAAAAACTGTTTTTT.

A single count supports this clone. The V gene is TRBV27, the J gene TRBJ1-2, with unresolved D. Germline V lookup: CDR1 MNHEY, CDR2 SMNVEV (reference sequence). V was pared by 7 bases and J by 2 bases, with 5 bases between. The CDR3 length is 11 residues. CDR3 in amino acids: CASIDNYGYTF. CDR3 DNA sequence: TGTGCCAGCATTGACAACTATGGCTACACCTTC.

This chain joins TRBV30 and TRBJ1-1; D ambiguous. The length of the CDR3 is 16 residues. The germline V gene has CDR1 GTSNPN and CDR2 SVGIG (reference sequence). Between the trimmed V and J ends, which lost 4 bases and 1 base, there was a span of 19 bases. In DNA form, the CDR3 reads TGTGCCTGGACCAACATTAGACCAAATTCGAACACTGAAGCTTTCTTT. Translated, it gives CAWTNIRPNSNTEAFF.

The genes are TRBV5-4 and TRBJ2-7; D gene ambiguous. Per germline, CDR1 SGHNT and CDR2 YYREEE (reference sequence). This CDR3 has 16 residues. Trimming removed 0 bases from V and 2 bases from J, with 15 bases in between. Here the CDR3 reads CASSLADGRPAYEQYF. The CDR3 DNA follows: TGTGCCAGCAGCTTGGCCGATGGCAGGCCAGCCTACGAGCAGTACTTC.

This rearrangement joins TRBV5-1 to TRBJ2-7, with 9 bases fitting TRBD2. The ends lost 0 bases at V and 0 bases at J; junction bases unmatched: 4. Germline V gene lookup returns CDR1 SGHRS and CDR2 YFSETQ. The CDR3 sequence is 16 residues long. CDR3 sequence (DNA): TGCGCCAGCAGCTTGGGTGGCGGGGGGGCCTCCTACGAGCAGTACTTC. Protein: CASSLGGGGASYEQYF.

This clone was detected only a few times. The V and J genes are TRBV18 and TRBJ1-1; 7 nucleotides agree with TRBD1. The CDR3 extends over 12 amino acids. J lost 7 bases, V lost 5 bases, and 4 bases had no gene match. Looked up from germline, CDR1 is KGHSH and CDR2 is LQKENI. CDR3 in amino acids: CASSKGANEAFF. The CDR3 DNA follows: TGTGCCAGCTCAAAGGGGGCTAATGAAGCTTTCTTT.

The chain combines TRBV5-5 with TRBJ1-6; possibly TRBD1 for D (5 bases). From germline, CDR1 is SGHKS and CDR2 YYEKEE (reference sequence). The CDR3 spans 14 residues. The V end lost 2 bases, the J end lost 7 bases, and 10 bases lay between the germline ends. CDR3 amino acids: CASSFPGQNSPLHF. CDR3 sequence (DNA): TGTGCCAGCAGCTTTCCAGGGCAAAATTCACCCCTCCACTTT.